Given below is one TCR beta chain in context. These data come from a study of blood T cell repertoires in COVID-19. Study at large: Sites in the United States, Italy and Spain provided acute and convalescent COVID-19 samples. In each case, the material was cDNA or gDNA derived from T cells, B-cell-depleted T cells, or PBMCs.

CDR1 is LGHNT, CDR2 FRNRAP, per germline. The CDR3 runs to 20 residues. With 0 bases clipped from V and 4 bases from J, the junction kept 14 bases outside the gene matches. During active infection, Seattle patients enrolled and were then monitored through disease. Original processing methods: Reference gene primer amplification gave nucleated cell count estimates. Using immunoSEQ multiplex PCR, the repertoire was profiled, and TCRdb retains in-frame clones only, with some absent. That table gives V, J and clone size, and the DNA gave D and trimming. The sample yields more than 300,000 clones, 87% seen once.

The receptor was isolated from a woman aged 45-60 years with COVID-19, enrolled during active disease. Sample: peripheral blood. J is TRBJ2-2 and V is TRBV12-5; TRBD2 matches 10 bases. The chain's CDR3 is CASGLVFGLAGGPSTGELFF. The DNA of the CDR3 is TGTGCTAGTGGTTTGGTATTTGGGTTAGCGGGAGGCCCCTCCACCGGGGAGCTGTTTTTT.